Only a few counts were recorded for the clone carrying this T cell receptor (beta chain). The data stem from a study of CD8 T cells in Susac syndrome. An amount of RNA that ranged from roughly 0.45 to 1 ug was reverse transcribed with random hexamers. The immunoSEQ assay covered 54 Vbeta and 13 Jbeta segments for CDR3. TCRdb processed the immunoSEQ multiplex PCR reads anew with MiXCR; each CDR3 protein has one entry. The data hold about 130,000 distinct CDR3 sequences, with nearly 95% observed a single time. As controls, healthy donors matched for age and sex were used. Germline assignment: CDR1 SNHLY and CDR2 FYNNEI. This CDR3 contains 14 residues. V was clipped by 5 bases and J by 5 bases, with 15 bases between them.

This receptor was obtained from a human donor in good health. Sequencing used CD4+ T cells from PBMCs. The chain uses TRBV2 and TRBJ1-2; weak D call: TRBD1 (6 bases). The CDR3 coding sequence is TGTGCCAGCAGTTCCCTCGGGGGCGGATATGGCTACACCTTC. Encoded protein: CASSSLGGGYGYTF.